This T cell receptor beta chain is from a study of cytomegalovirus exposure and HLA in healthy donors. Study outcomes and limitations: It emerged from a later analysis that several of the most significant clusters appeared to be linked to common viral pathogens.

The PCR had 60 Vbeta and 13 Jbeta primers. This table comes from immunoSEQ multiplex PCR, and its TCRdb copy is limited to in-frame clones, with some not included. This sample has 75,000 to 90,000 clones; about 73% occur once, and the top ten carry around 4.3%. The CDR3 length is 15 residues. Germline loops: CDR1 SGHDT, CDR2 YYEEEE. Deletions cut 5 bases from V and 0 bases from J, with 12 bases between. On this clone: Its antigen is unknown.

The clonotype comes from a man aged 35 to 55 in good health and CMV-seronegative. The chain links TRBV5-6 to TRBJ1-5; perhaps TRBD1 as D (6 bases). The sequenced sample consisted of PBMCs. DNA for the CDR3: TGTGCCAGCAGTCACACAGGGCGTAGCAATCAGCCCCAGCATTTT. This translates into CASSHTGRSNQPQHF.